Listed below are T cell receptor beta chains from one sample, sequenced in a study of neurological immune-mediated disorders. MiXCR was run by TCRdb on the 5' RACE reads, yielding one entry per CDR3 protein. Here the sample spans approximately 86,000 distinct CDR3 sequences, just over 2.5% being singletons. Sequencing was done on a sample of PBMCs. The receptors were gathered from a woman aged 25 to 39 with multiple sclerosis. The CDR3 runs from the conserved cysteine through the conserved F or W. A D gene is named only where the DNA matches it firmly.

d_call	v_call	j_call	cdr3_aa
TRBD2	TRBV7-4	TRBJ2-1	CASSLEGAELAGNYNEQFF
TRBD1	TRBV20-1	TRBJ2-1	CSAQNTGTGRYNEQFF
TRBD1	TRBV28	TRBJ2-2	CASRAGGTTGELFF
NA	TRBV10-3	TRBJ2-1	CAISSAGFNGEQFF
NA	TRBV12-3/TRBV12-4	TRBJ2-7	CASTDGQIAYEQYF
TRBD2	TRBV20-1	TRBJ2-3	CSARGTSGSGSGSQYF
NA	TRBV27	TRBJ1-1	CASSLLQGPEAFF
TRBD1	TRBV5-1	TRBJ2-7	CASSLLEGAHEQYF
NA	TRBV5-1	TRBJ2-7	CASSAESGSSYEQYF
TRBD1	TRBV18	TRBJ2-5	CASSNMQGAQETQYF
NA	TRBV5-1	TRBJ2-1	CASSLTPGPDYNEQFF
TRBD2	TRBV2	TRBJ2-1	CASTSPSGRNNEQFF
NA	TRBV24-1	TRBJ2-1	CATSNSRNEQFF
TRBD1	TRBV7-2	TRBJ2-7	CASSWGQGAYEQYF
TRBD1	TRBV20-1	TRBJ1-4	CSARLFGTGPEKLFF
NA	TRBV20-1	TRBJ2-7	CSARGERGESYEQYF
TRBD1	TRBV7-9	TRBJ2-7	CATNTGGEREQYF
NA	TRBV7-2	TRBJ2-7	CASSQGLYEQYF
NA	TRBV4-3	TRBJ2-3	CASSQGGSGPDTQYF
NA	TRBV11-2	TRBJ1-1	CASSLDIQGKDTEAFF
NA	TRBV12-3/TRBV12-4	TRBJ2-1	CASSPRGFGYNEQFF
NA	TRBV4-3	TRBJ2-6	CASSQVGTSSGANVLTF
NA	TRBV20-1	TRBJ2-3	CSARETRTDTQYF
TRBD2	TRBV29-1	TRBJ2-3	CSGELAERADTQYF
NA	TRBV6-6	TRBJ2-1	CASRRRDEQFF
NA	TRBV20-1	TRBJ2-7	CSARAGDYEQYF
NA	TRBV6-2/TRBV6-3	TRBJ2-7	CASSFLRGEQYF
TRBD2	TRBV29-1	TRBJ2-7	CSVGKRGYEQYF
NA	TRBV10-2	TRBJ2-4	CASSESTLAKNIQYF
NA	TRBV2	TRBJ1-6	CASRGNSPLHF
NA	TRBV6-1	TRBJ1-1	CASTAWDLEAFF
NA	TRBV27	TRBJ2-1	CASSDLNLNEQFF
NA	TRBV6-2/TRBV6-3	TRBJ1-4	CASRVHRVRISEGKLFF
NA	TRBV7-6	TRBJ1-1	CASRPRGIAEAFF
NA	TRBV6-5	TRBJ2-5	CASSYSLFRRQQETQYF
NA	TRBV5-1	TRBJ1-1	CASSLRGEATEAFF
TRBD1	TRBV6-5	TRBJ2-1	CASSYSGTGSNEQFF
NA	TRBV5-1	TRBJ2-1	CASSLVPTGENEQFF
NA	TRBV14	TRBJ2-2	CASSQDPRPTGELFF
NA	TRBV5-1	TRBJ2-3	CASIRGESTDTQYF
NA	TRBV12-3/TRBV12-4	TRBJ1-2	CASSLASGHLYTF
NA	TRBV6-6	TRBJ1-1	CASSYAGRKAEAFF
NA	TRBV5-5	TRBJ2-4	CASSSLVGKNIQYF
TRBD1	TRBV18	TRBJ1-1	CASSPPGGSRTEAFF
TRBD1	TRBV6-5	TRBJ2-1	CASSYGGTGGNEQFF
NA	TRBV20-1	TRBJ2-1	CSASNVADDNNEQFF
NA	TRBV20-1	TRBJ1-3	CSAREGAGGNTIYF
TRBD2	TRBV12-3/TRBV12-4	TRBJ2-1	CAIIPPGTSWRPNEQFF
NA	TRBV10-2	TRBJ2-3	CASSDIPGAGTDTQYF
NA	TRBV28	TRBJ2-7	CASSLGTSYEQYF
NA	TRBV15	TRBJ2-7	CATSRDEGHTEYF
NA	TRBV5-1	TRBJ2-5	CASSSNQETQYF
NA	TRBV27	TRBJ1-2	CASSLNGSPYGYTF